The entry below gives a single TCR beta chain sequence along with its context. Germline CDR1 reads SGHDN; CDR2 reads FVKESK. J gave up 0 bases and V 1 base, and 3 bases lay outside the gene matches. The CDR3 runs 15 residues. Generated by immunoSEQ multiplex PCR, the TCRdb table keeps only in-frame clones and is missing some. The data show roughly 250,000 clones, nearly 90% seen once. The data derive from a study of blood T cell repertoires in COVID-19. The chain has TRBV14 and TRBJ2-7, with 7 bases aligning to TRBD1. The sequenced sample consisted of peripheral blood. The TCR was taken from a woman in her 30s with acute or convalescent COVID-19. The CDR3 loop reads CASSQVGQSSYEQYF. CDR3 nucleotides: TGTGCCAGCAGCCAAGTGGGACAGAGCTCCTACGAGCAGTACTTC. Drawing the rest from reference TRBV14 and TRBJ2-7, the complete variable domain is EAGVTQFPSHSVIEKGQTVTLRCDPISGHDNLYWYRRVMGKEIKFLLHFVKESKQDESGMPNNRFLAERTGGTYSTLKVQPAELEDSGVYFCASSQVGQSSYEQYFGPGTRLTVT.